The present TCR beta chain was sequenced within a study of blood T cell repertoires in COVID-19. Looking at the study overall: Spain, Italy and the United States supplied samples that represented acute and convalescent COVID-19. Sources were T cells, B-cell-depleted T cells, or PBMCs; the material itself was cDNA or gDNA.

The repertoire was sequenced with immunoSEQ multiplex PCR; TCRdb's copy has only in-frame clones and lacks some. The sample carries around 300,000 clones, around 90% recorded once. V shed 5 bases, J shed 7 bases, and the junction held 10 bases outside the gene matches. The CDR3 spans 15 residues. Germline V lookup: CDR1 MNHEY, CDR2 SMNVEV (reference sequence). During active infection, Seattle patients enrolled and were then monitored through disease. This clone was seen only a few times. The sequencing sample was made of peripheral blood. This receptor was taken from a woman aged 40 to 50 with COVID-19, enrolled during active disease. The chain couples TRBV27 to TRBJ1-2, with 10 bases aligning to TRBD1. In nucleotides, the CDR3 is TGTGCCAGCAGTACCGACAGGGGGCGCGCGTCTGGCTACACCTTC. This translates into CASSTDRGRASGYTF.